This T cell receptor beta chain was recovered during a study of radiation and T cells in renal cell carcinoma. Overall study findings and caveats: From baseline, blood top tumor clonotypes peaked at 2 weeks post-radiation.

About this clone: Its antigen is unidentified.

Sequencing used immunoSEQ multiplex PCR; TCRdb keeps in-frame clones, though not all of them. Of approximately 120,000 clones in the sample, around 80% are singletons; the top ten hold about 5.3%. Indicated time point: blood 2 weeks post-SBRT. Noted treatment: 15 Gy SBRT to primary tumor, nephrectomy 4 weeks later. The CDR3 totals 15 residues. After removal of 5 bases from V and 4 bases from J, the junction contained 9 bases not matched to a gene. Per the germline V gene, CDR1 is SNHLY and CDR2 is FYNNEI. This receptor was taken from a man between 50 and 59 years old with renal cell carcinoma. The sample here was blood, taken from a patient whose treatment included radiotherapy and nephrectomy. The chain recombines TRBV2 with TRBJ2-3; TRBD2 aligns across 7 bases. The CDR3 here is CASSQSGTGADTQYF. In DNA form, the CDR3 reads TGTGCCAGCAGTCAAAGCGGGACCGGGGCAGATACGCAGTATTTT.